The rows below give T cell receptor beta chains drawn from one sample of a study of cytomegalovirus exposure and HLA in healthy donors. The data were produced by immunoSEQ multiplex PCR, yet TCRdb's version contains in-frame clones alone and is incomplete. This table has about 64,000 clones, more than 60% appearing once. Sequenced input: PBMCs. The origin of the receptors is a male donor in good health and CMV-seropositive. Each CDR3 is given with its conserved first and last residue. The D gene is left open where the match is weak. Size is omitted from some rows. Given values are once, few, many or a class for expanded clones.

CASSSDRPPYEQYF | TGTGCCAGCAGCTCCGACAGACCCCCCTACGAGCAGTACTTC | NA | TRBJ2-7 | TRBV11-2 | few
CASSHNLLESRLF | TGTGCCAGCAGCCACAATTTACTAGAGAGTAGGCTCTTC | NA | TRBJ2-1 | TRBV6-1 | few
CASSYDRAVKTQYF | TGTGCCAGCAGTTACGACAGGGCGGTGAAGACCCAGTACTTC | TRBD1 | TRBJ2-5 | TRBV6-5 | NA
CAWSVHGNTIYF | TGTGCCTGGAGTGTTCATGGAAACACCATATATTTT | NA | TRBJ1-3 | TRBV30 | NA
CASSSTSTGSYNEQFF | TGTGCCAGCAGTTCGACATCGACAGGCTCCTACAATGAGCAGTTCTTC | NA | TRBJ2-1 | TRBV28 | NA
CASSPRTGGNYGYTF | TGTGCCAGCAGTCCCCGGACAGGGGGTAACTATGGCTACACCTTC | TRBD1 | TRBJ1-2 | TRBV28 | NA
CASSYSLRGKYEQFF | TGTGCCAGCAGTTACTCGCTGCGGGGGAAGTATGAGCAGTTCTTC | TRBD2 | TRBJ2-1 | TRBV6-5 | NA
CASSPSGGVADTQYF | TGTGCCAGCAGCCCCTCCGGGGGGGTGGCAGATACGCAGTATTTT | TRBD2 | TRBJ2-3 | TRBV7-3 | once
CASSQETSIQYF | TGTGCCAGCAGCCAAGAAACTAGCATTCAGTACTTC | NA | TRBJ2-4 | TRBV4-2 | NA
CASSYSGTGLSYEQYF | TGTGCCAGCAGTTACTCGGGGACAGGGTTATCCTACGAGCAGTACTTC | TRBD1 | TRBJ2-7 | TRBV6-5 | NA
CASSLITTTDTQYF | TGTGCCAGCAGCTTGATAACTACCACAGATACGCAGTATTTT | NA | TRBJ2-3 | TRBV5-6 | NA
CASSGVGSGGAREQYF | TGCGCCAGCAGCGGGGTGGGTAGCGGGGGGGCCAGAGAGCAGTACTTC | TRBD2 | TRBJ2-7 | TRBV5-1 | NA
CASSRQGPYGYTF | TGTGCCAGCAGTCGACAGGGACCCTATGGCTACACCTTC | TRBD1 | TRBJ1-2 | TRBV7-9 | NA
CASRLRTGADTEAFF | TGTGCCAGCAGGTTGCGGACAGGGGCGGACACTGAAGCTTTCTTT | TRBD1 | TRBJ1-1 | TRBV7-2 | NA
CASSRGTRTDTQYF | TGTGCCAGCAGCCGGGGGACGAGGACAGATACGCAGTATTTT | NA | TRBJ2-3 | TRBV7-8 | NA
CASSYAGTGVGYTF | TGTGCCAGCAGTTATGCCGGGACAGGGGTCGGCTACACCTTC | TRBD1 | TRBJ1-2 | TRBV6-6 | NA
CASSPPSSGGYTF | TGTGCCAGCAGTCCCCCCTCCTCAGGCGGCTACACCTTC | NA | TRBJ1-2 | TRBV27 | NA
CATPGAITDSNQPQHF | TGTGCCACCCCAGGGGCGATTACTGATAGCAATCAGCCCCAGCATTTT | NA | TRBJ1-5 | TRBV5-3 | NA
CASSYSSQVNTGELFF | TGTGCCAGCAGTTACTCGAGCCAGGTGAACACCGGGGAGCTGTTTTTT | NA | TRBJ2-2 | TRBV6-5 | NA
CASSVAGGRNEKLFF | TGCGCCAGCAGTGTGGCGGGGGGTCGTAACGAAAAACTGTTTTTT | NA | TRBJ1-4 | TRBV10-2 | NA
CASSQAGTGPNTEAFF | TGCGCCAGCAGCCAAGCCGGGACAGGGCCGAACACTGAAGCTTTCTTT | TRBD1 | TRBJ1-1 | TRBV4-3 | NA
CAWSSPSSYNSPLHF | TGTGCCTGGAGTTCCCCGAGCTCCTATAATTCACCCCTCCACTTT | NA | TRBJ1-6 | TRBV30 | NA
CASSPLRLDGTGELFF | TGTGCCAGCAGCCCCCTGAGGTTGGATGGGACCGGGGAGCTGTTTTTT | NA | TRBJ2-2 | TRBV7-8 | NA
CASSLASPRETQYF | TGTGCCAGCAGCTTAGCTAGCCCTCGGGAGACCCAGTACTTC | NA | TRBJ2-5 | TRBV7-2 | NA
CASSVGILAGERATQYF | TGTGCCAGCAGCGTCGGGATCCTGGCGGGGGAACGAGCGACCCAGTACTTC | TRBD2 | TRBJ2-5 | TRBV9 | NA
CASSQVGGAGGEQYF | TGTGCCAGCAGCCAAGTCGGGGGGGCCGGGGGGGAGCAGTACTTC | TRBD2 | TRBJ2-7 | TRBV4-2 | NA
CASRGQGDNYGYTF | TGTGCCAGCAGAGGACAGGGCGACAACTATGGCTACACCTTC | TRBD1 | TRBJ1-2 | TRBV14 | NA
CAISESSGGFYNEQFF | TGTGCCATCAGTGAGTCATCGGGGGGCTTCTACAATGAGCAGTTCTTC | NA | TRBJ2-1 | TRBV10-3 | NA
CASSQDPGHRSGNTIYF | TGCGCCAGCAGCCAAGATCCGGGACATCGTTCTGGAAACACCATATATTTT | NA | TRBJ1-3 | TRBV4-3 | NA
CASSLSDRANQPQHF | TGTGCCAGCAGTCTCTCGGACAGGGCTAATCAGCCCCAGCATTTT | TRBD1 | TRBJ1-5 | TRBV28 | NA
CASMPGMSRNYSPLHF | TGTGCCAGCATGCCAGGGATGAGTAGAAATTATTCACCCCTCCACTTT | NA | TRBJ1-6 | TRBV21-1 | NA
CASSVGQGGNTEAFF | TGTGCCAGCAGCGTAGGTCAGGGGGGTAACACTGAAGCTTTCTTT | TRBD1 | TRBJ1-1 | TRBV9 | NA
CASSSVGQGLYGELFF | TGTGCCAGCAGCTCCGTAGGACAGGGTCTGTACGGGGAGCTGTTTTTT | TRBD1 | TRBJ2-2 | TRBV13 | NA
CASSQERGKYEQYF | TGCGCCAGCAGCCAGGAACGGGGAAAGTACGAGCAGTACTTC | NA | TRBJ2-7 | TRBV4-1 | NA
CATSRERLSYEQYF | TGTGCCACCAGCAGAGAGCGGTTAAGCTACGAGCAGTACTTC | NA | TRBJ2-7 | TRBV15 | NA
CASSKHASQAYNSPLHF | TGTGCCAGCAGCAAACATGCCAGTCAAGCCTATAATTCACCCCTCCACTTT | NA | TRBJ1-6 | TRBV7-9 | NA
CASSIVGLSLGGANVLTF | TGTGCCAGTAGTATAGTCGGACTCTCCCTGGGAGGGGCCAACGTCCTGACTTTC | NA | TRBJ2-6 | TRBV19 | NA
CASSLSLAYEQYF | TGTGCCAGCAGCTTAAGCTTAGCCTACGAGCAGTACTTC | NA | TRBJ2-7 | TRBV7-7 | NA
CASVAGSYNEQFF | TGTGCCAGCGTAGCGGGGTCTTACAATGAGCAGTTCTTC | TRBD2 | TRBJ2-1 | TRBV2 | NA
CASSLAVGQKKEAFF | TGCGCCAGCAGCTTGGCGGTCGGACAGAAGAAGGAAGCTTTCTTT | NA | TRBJ1-1 | TRBV5-1 | few